This TCR beta chain appears in the sequencing data of a study of tumor and adjacent non-tumor tissue in lung cancer. Study-level points and caveats: Tumor repertoires had a smaller top 100 clone share than normal lung. Compared with tumor, normal lung showed significantly lower TCR diversity.

RNA was extracted from bulk tissue without any cell sorting. The normal lung tissue was taken more than 3 cm from the tumor edge. The library came from three nested PCR rounds adapted from ARM-PCR protocols. TCRdb itself ran the multiplex PCR reads through MiXCR, one entry per CDR3 protein. The sample yields tens of thousands of distinct CDR3 sequences, roughly 60% seen once. The CDR3 consists of 14 residues. Germline V gene data show CDR1 as MGHRA and CDR2 as YSYEKL. This clonotype was counted a few times. Its matching antigen is unknown. At one end the junction does not follow the germline gene, possibly because of a read error.

The source is a woman aged 70 to 79 with non-small cell lung cancer. The chain carries TRBV4-1 and TRBJ1-1; a weak D match, TRBD1 (6 bases). The specimen was distant non-tumor lung tissue. The CDR3 loop is CTSSHRTENPEAFF. Here the CDR3 DNA reads TGCACCAGCAGCCACCGGACAGAGAACCCCGAAGCTTTCTTT.